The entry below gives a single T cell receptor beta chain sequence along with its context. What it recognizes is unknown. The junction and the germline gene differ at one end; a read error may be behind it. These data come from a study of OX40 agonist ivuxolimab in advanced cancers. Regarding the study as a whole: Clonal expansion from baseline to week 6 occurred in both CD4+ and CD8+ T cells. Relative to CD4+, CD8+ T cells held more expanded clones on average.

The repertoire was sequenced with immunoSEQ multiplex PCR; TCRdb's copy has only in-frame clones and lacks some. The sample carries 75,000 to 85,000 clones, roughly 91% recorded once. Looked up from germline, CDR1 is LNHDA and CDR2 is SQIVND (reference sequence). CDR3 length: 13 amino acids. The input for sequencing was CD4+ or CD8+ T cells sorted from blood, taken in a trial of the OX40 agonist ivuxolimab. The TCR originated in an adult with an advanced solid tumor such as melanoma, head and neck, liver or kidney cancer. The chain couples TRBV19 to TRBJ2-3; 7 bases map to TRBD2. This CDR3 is CAGSGPDTDTQYF. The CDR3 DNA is TGTGCCGGTAGCGGGCCAGACACAGATACGCAGTATTTT.